Below are 32 T cell receptor beta chains sequenced from a single sample in a study of blood T cells in healthy people across ages. PCR was performed a second time for roughly 7 to 11 cycles using a sample-barcoded 5' primer and a J-beta primer mix. TCRdb independently ran MiXCR on the 5' RACE reads; one entry per CDR3 protein. The sample has over 1.5 million distinct CDR3 sequences, around 48% seen once. Sequences were obtained from blood. Receptor source: a woman aged 40 to 49 in good health.

The J gene is TRBJ2-2, the V gene TRBV7-3, with 9 bases lining up with TRBD1. The junction had 7 bases not matched to a gene; V was cut back by 3 bases and J by 5 bases. This CDR3 is 16 amino acids long. The germline V gene encodes CDR1 SGHTA and CDR2 FQGTGA. The CDR3 DNA is TGTGCCAGCAGCTTCCCCCTCGGACAGGGGACCGGGGAGCTGTTTTTT. Amino acids: CASSFPLGQGTGELFF.

This chain connects TRBV9 to TRBJ1-5; D gene ambiguous. CDR3 length: 14 residues. Germline V gene data show CDR1 as SGDLS and CDR2 as YYNGEE. The V gene lost 7 bases and the J gene lost 3 bases, with 14 bases spanning the gap. CDR3 DNA: TGTGCCAGCTCAACGCCGGGAGTCAATCAGCCCCAGCATTTT. Its translation is CASSTPGVNQPQHF.

The chain is built from TRBV28 and TRBJ1-2, with 12 bases fitting TRBD1. The germline gives CDR1 MDHEN, CDR2 SYDVKM. The CDR3 consists of 16 residues. Losses at the gene ends were 2 bases for V and 3 bases for J; bases not matched to a gene: 4. The CDR3 is CASSLGDRGLYYGYTF. The CDR3 nucleotides are TGTGCCAGCAGTTTAGGGGACAGGGGGCTTTACTATGGCTACACCTTC.

The chain is built from TRBV2 and TRBJ2-7, with D tentatively TRBD2 (5 bases). CDR3 length equals 18 residues. The germline V gene encodes CDR1 SNHLY and CDR2 FYNNEI. Trimming cost V 4 bases and J 2 bases, with 24 bases left between them. The CDR3 DNA reads as TGTGCCAGCAGTGGAGTACGAGGGAAGGTCGACTTCACCTACGAGCAGTACTTC. Protein sequence: CASSGVRGKVDFTYEQYF.

The chain uses TRBV2 and TRBJ2-4; 7 nucleotides match TRBD1. Per the germline V gene, CDR1 is SNHLY and CDR2 is FYNNEI. V shed 4 bases, J shed 5 bases, and the junction held 2 bases outside the gene matches. CDR3 length: 13 amino acids. The CDR3: CASSVDRQNIQYF. CDR3 bases: TGTGCCAGCAGTGTGGACAGGCAAAACATTCAGTACTTC.

V gene TRBV7-9 combines with J gene TRBJ2-3; TRBD2 matches 7 bases. Germline loops: CDR1 SEHNR, CDR2 FQNEAQ (reference sequence). The junction had 11 bases not matched to a gene; V was cut back by 5 bases and J by 3 bases. This CDR3 is built from 16 residues. This chain's CDR3 is CASSRVAGVLTDTQYF. In nucleotides, the CDR3 is TGTGCCAGCAGCCGCGTGGCGGGAGTCTTGACAGATACGCAGTATTTT.

This sequence joins TRBV5-1 and TRBJ1-2, with D uncertain. This CDR3 has 13 residues. The V end was cut by 2 bases, the J end by 8 bases, with 13 bases between. CDR1 SGHRS and CDR2 YFSETQ come from the germline V gene. The CDR3 nucleotides are TGCGCCAGCAGCTTCGCGTCTCCCCAAGGCTACACCTTC. Translation: CASSFASPQGYTF.

This chain connects TRBV12-3 or TRBV12-4 to TRBJ2-5, with D hard to call. V was pared by 5 bases and J by 2 bases, with 12 bases between. This CDR3 contains 14 residues. The DNA of the CDR3 is TGTGCCAGCAGTGTGATGGTTTCGCAAGAGACCCAGTACTTC. Protein product: CASSVMVSQETQYF.

This clonotype was counted a single time. The V call is TRBV6-2 or TRBV6-3, the J call TRBJ2-5; the D is unclear. This CDR3 region has 14 residues. From germline, CDR1 is MNHEY and CDR2 SVGEGT. V was pared by 7 bases and J by 5 bases, with 17 bases between. Written as DNA, the CDR3 is TGTGCCAGCATGTCAACTCTTTCGTGGGAGACCCAGTACTTC. Amino acids: CASMSTLSWETQYF.

This chain joins TRBV28 and TRBJ1-2; 9 bases match TRBD1. The CDR3 has 13 amino acids. CDR1 is MDHEN and CDR2 is SYDVKM in the germline V gene. Trimming removed 5 bases from V and 7 bases from J; junction bases left unmatched: 5. CDR3 residues: CASSPRTGVGYTF. Here the CDR3 DNA reads TGTGCCAGCAGTCCTAGGACAGGGGTTGGCTACACCTTC.

The V gene is TRBV6-5, the J gene TRBJ2-7, with 8 bases lining up with TRBD1. This CDR3 region has 15 residues. Germline V lookup: CDR1 MNHEY, CDR2 SVGAGI. The junction had 8 bases not matched to a gene; V was cut back by 0 bases and J by 7 bases. DNA of the CDR3: TGTGCCAGCAGTTACTCTCGGACAGGGAATTGGGAGCAGTACTTC. Encoded protein: CASSYSRTGNWEQYF.

The chain carries TRBV29-1 and TRBJ2-4; 9 bases are a match to TRBD2. V gave up 1 base and J gave up 0 bases; unmatched junction bases: 10. CDR3 size: 18 residues. The germline V gene encodes CDR1 SQVTM and CDR2 ANQGSEA. CDR3 sequence reads: CSVEVSRGGTKAKNIQYF. The DNA for the CDR3 is TGCAGCGTTGAAGTCTCGCGGGGGGGCACCAAAGCCAAAAACATTCAGTACTTC.

The table lists this clonotype with a few counts. The V call is TRBV9, the J call TRBJ2-5, with a weak D call TRBD2 (5 bases). From germline, CDR1 is SGDLS and CDR2 YYNGEE. CDR3 length equals 14 residues. Trimming removed 0 bases at V and 13 bases at J, with 19 bases between. The CDR3 spells CASSVGAEGSPGYF. The CDR3 region has the DNA TGTGCCAGCAGCGTAGGGGCAGAGGGCTCTCCGGGGTACTTC.

Concerning this clonotype itself: The germline gene is not matched at one end of the junction; a read error may be the cause. V gene TRBV15 combines with J gene TRBJ2-5; TRBD1 matches 7 bases. This CDR3 spans 14 amino acids. Per germline, CDR1 LNHNV and CDR2 YYDKDF (reference sequence). CDR3 sequence: CTTSRIRGQETQYF. DNA for the CDR3: TGTACCACCAGCAGAATCAGGGGGCAAGAGACCCAGTACTTC.

V gene TRBV20-1 combines with J gene TRBJ2-3, with D perhaps assigned TRBD1 or TRBD2 (5 bases each). Trimming pared 0 bases from V and 0 bases from J, leaving 22 bases between. The CDR3 is made up of 19 amino acids. Germline V CDR1 and CDR2: DFQATT, SNEGSKA (reference sequence). The CDR3 protein is CSARDGVLKGRSSTDTQYF. The DNA of the CDR3 is TGCAGTGCTAGAGATGGTGTCCTGAAGGGACGATCGAGCACAGATACGCAGTATTTT.

The chain combines TRBV11-1 with TRBJ1-1, with 11 bases fitting TRBD1. V dropped 5 bases and J dropped 5; count of bases not matched to a gene: 4. Germline V gives CDR1 SGHAT, CDR2 FQDESV (reference sequence). This CDR3 is built from 14 residues. The CDR3 region has the DNA TGTGCCAGCAGCCGAGGACAGGGGGCAACTGAAGCTTTCTTT. This encodes CASSRGQGATEAFF.

The chain couples TRBV2 to TRBJ1-2, with D perhaps TRBD1 (6 bases). In germline, CDR1 is SNHLY, CDR2 FYNNEI. Trimming cost V 2 bases and J 4 bases, with 14 bases left between them. The CDR3 contains 15 residues. CDR3 protein: CASSENRAAGYGYTF. The CDR3 nucleotides are TGTGCCAGCAGTGAAAACAGGGCCGCTGGCTATGGCTACACCTTC. The complete variable domain, with remaining parts taken from reference TRBV2 and TRBJ1-2, reads EPEVTQTPSHQVTQMGQEVILRCVPISNHLYFYWYRQILGQKVEFLVSFYNNEISEKSEIFDDQFSVERPDGSNFTLKIRSTKLEDSAMYFCASSENRAAGYGYTFGSGTRLTVV.

CDR3 in DNA: TGTGCCAGCAGCTTAAAGGCTACTAGGACGTCCTACAATGAGCAGTTCTTC. Translation gives CASSLKATRTSYNEQFF. This rearrangement joins TRBV7-2 to TRBJ2-1; TRBD2 is a possible D gene (5 bases). The germline V gene has CDR1 SGHTA and CDR2 FQGNSA. Trimming removed 2 bases from V and 1 base from J, with 15 bases in between. The CDR3 totals 17 residues.

This clonotype was detected a few times. V and J are TRBV7-9 and TRBJ2-1; D remains unclear. Germline V gene data show CDR1 as SEHNR and CDR2 as FQNEAQ (reference sequence). The V end lost 3 bases, the J end lost 10 bases, and 10 bases lay between the germline ends. The CDR3 totals 12 residues. CDR3 sequence reads: CASSFEVTEQFF. CDR3 nucleotides: TGTGCCAGCAGCTTTGAGGTCACGGAGCAGTTCTTC.

This clonotype was detected only a few times. This chain's CDR3 is CASSLMARGLGGANVLTF. The CDR3 DNA sequence: TGTGCCAGCAGCTTAATGGCCAGGGGCTTAGGAGGGGCCAACGTCCTGACTTTC. The gene calls are TRBV7-8 and TRBJ2-6; tentative D call: TRBD1 (6 bases). Germline CDR1 SGHVS, CDR2 FQNEAQ. The CDR3 spans 18 residues. Trimming removed 2 bases at V and 4 bases at J, with 18 bases between.

The rearrangement joins TRBV5-1 to TRBJ2-7, with TRBD2 matching 9 bases. The end of the DNA is better explained by TRBJ2-5, so the J call may be wrong. CDR3 length: 14 amino acids. CDR1 and CDR2 from the germline V gene are SGHRS and YFSETQ. The CDR3 bases are TGCGCCAGCAGCCAGTCGACTAGCGGAGAGACCCAGTACTTC. It is translated as CASSQSTSGETQYF.

There are a few counts of this clonotype. A much larger clone lies one base from this, so it may be a read error. The rearrangement joins TRBV5-1 to TRBJ2-7, with D unclear. Germline-derived CDR1 and CDR2 are SGHRS and YFSETQ. Between the trimmed V and J ends, which lost 4 bases and 7 bases, there was a span of 21 bases. This CDR3 is built from 15 residues. This CDR3 is CASSPAASRSNEQYF. The CDR3 DNA reads TGCGCCAGCAGCCCGGCTGCTAGTAGGAGCAATGAGCAGTACTTC.

This chain connects TRBV5-1 to TRBJ2-2; D call uncertain. Germline CDR1 and CDR2: SGHRS and YFSETQ. The CDR3 extends over 16 amino acids. V gave up 4 bases and J gave up 2 bases, with 15 bases separating them. The CDR3 here is CASSLYTGPNTGELFF. The CDR3 DNA sequence: TGCGCCAGCAGCCTTTATACCGGGCCTAACACCGGGGAGCTGTTTTTT.

V and J are TRBV20-1 and TRBJ2-1; D is possibly TRBD2 (6 bases). The germline CDR1 and CDR2 sequences are DFQATT and SNEGSKA (reference sequence). This CDR3 spans 11 amino acids. The V and J ends lost 6 bases and 6 bases respectively, with 9 bases between them. CDR3 amino acids: CSAPRGNEQFF. The CDR3 region has the DNA TGCAGTGCACCGCGGGGCAATGAGCAGTTCTTC.

This clonotype has a handful of counts. The CDR3 coding sequence is TGTGCCAGCAGCCACTGGGGGCAGTCCTCTGGGGCCAACGTCCTGACTTTC. Translation gives CASSHWGQSSGANVLTF. The gene calls are TRBV7-3 and TRBJ2-6; D is perhaps TRBD1 (6 bases). Between the trimmed V and J ends, which lost 5 bases and 0 bases, there was a span of 14 bases. The CDR3 runs to 17 residues. CDR1 is SGHTA and CDR2 is FQGTGA in the germline V gene.

The rearrangement uses TRBV7-2 and TRBJ2-6, with no clear D. The V gene's germline CDR1 is SGHTA and CDR2 FQGNSA. The CDR3 totals 13 residues. V lost 7 bases to trimming and J lost 3 bases, with 7 bases between them. In DNA, the CDR3 is TGTGCCAGCAATCTGGGTGGGGCCAACGTCCTGACTTTC. It yields the protein CASNLGGANVLTF. Full variable domain (rest looked up from reference TRBV7-2 and TRBJ2-6): GAGVSQSPSNKVTEKGKDVELRCDPISGHTALYWYRQSLGQGLEFLIYFQGNSAPDKSGLPSDRFSAERTGGSVSTLTIQRTQQEDSAVYLCASNLGGANVLTFGAGSRLTVL.

This clonotype was seen only a few times. The gene calls are TRBV7-3 and TRBJ2-5, with TRBD2 matching over 8 bases. V lost 5 bases, J lost 3 bases, and 8 bases stayed unmatched. This CDR3 is 15 amino acids long. Germline CDR1 SGHTA, CDR2 FQGTGA. For the CDR3, the DNA is TGTGCCAGCAGCCCTGCGGGGGGCCCCAAAGAGACCCAGTACTTC. Amino acid sequence: CASSPAGGPKETQYF. Full variable domain (outside the CDR3, taken from reference TRBV7-3 and TRBJ2-5): GAGVSQTPSNKVTEKGKYVELRCDPISGHTALYWYRQSLGQGPEFLIYFQGTGAADDSGLPNDRFFAVRPEGSVSTLKIQRTERGDSAVYLCASSPAGGPKETQYFGPGTRLLVL.

This clonotype was detected a few times. The chain has TRBV6-5 and TRBJ2-3; tentative D call: TRBD2 (7 bases). Deletions cut 7 bases from V and 4 bases from J, with 18 bases between. CDR3 length: 15 amino acids. Germline CDR1 MNHEY, CDR2 SVGAGI. In nucleotides, the CDR3 is TGTGCCAGCACCGATAGGGGGGGTGGATCAGATACGCAGTATTTT. Its translation: CASTDRGGGSDTQYF.

The chain recombines TRBV11-2 with TRBJ2-7; either TRBD1 or TRBD2 may fit D (5 bases each). The CDR3 runs 15 residues. Germline V gene data show CDR1 as SGHAT and CDR2 as FQNNGV. V gave up 5 bases and J gave up 6 bases, with 20 bases separating them. The CDR3 DNA is TGTGCCAGCAGCCCCCAGGCAGTGAGGGGCGGCGAGCAGTACTTC. Amino acids: CASSPQAVRGGEQYF.

V gene TRBV20-1 combines with J gene TRBJ2-1; TRBD2 agrees at 10 bases. Germline CDR1 reads DFQATT; CDR2 reads SNEGSKA (reference sequence). The V and J ends lost 1 base and 9 bases, in that order; junction bases with no gene match: 9. This CDR3 spans 15 amino acids. The CDR3 DNA reads TGCAGTGCTAGAGGGGCCGGGACTAGCGAGGGTGAGCAGTTCTTC. Protein: CSARGAGTSEGEQFF.

With regard to this clonotype: At one boundary the junction diverges from the germline segment, which might be a read error. This chain joins TRBV28 and TRBJ2-5; 7 bases match TRBD2. Per the germline V gene, CDR1 is MDHEN and CDR2 is SYDVKM. This CDR3 has 15 amino acids. The CDR3 nucleotides are TGTGCCGGCAGTTCACTGACTAGCAGCCAAGAGACCCAGTACTTC. It yields the protein CAGSSLTSSQETQYF. Full variable domain (missing parts from reference TRBV28 and TRBJ2-5): DVKVTQSSRYLVKRTGEKVFLECVQDMDHENMFWYRQDPGLGLRLIYFSYDVKMKEKGDIPEGYSVSREKKERFSLILESASTNQTSMYLCAGSSLTSSQETQYFGPGTRLLVL.

The chain employs TRBV20-1 and TRBJ2-5, with D possibly called TRBD1 or TRBD2 (6 bases each). This CDR3 is 17 amino acids long. V was shortened by 4 bases and J by 5 bases, with 26 bases between the two germline ends. Germline loops: CDR1 DFQATT, CDR2 SNEGSKA (reference sequence). The CDR3 protein is CSATPQGLGGLGETQYF. CDR3 DNA: TGCAGTGCTACCCCACAGGGTCTAGGGGGGCTGGGGGAGACCCAGTACTTC.